The next 7 T cell receptor beta chains were all read from a single sample in a study of radiotherapy plus CTLA-4 blockade in lung cancer. Clones were read by immunoSEQ multiplex PCR, and TCRdb kept only the in-frame ones, dropping some. The sample has some 98,000 clones, around 86% seen once. Here the sequenced sample was peripheral blood, taken from a patient treated with radiotherapy plus ipilimumab. The receptors originated from a human donor with non-small cell lung cancer who had a partial response to radiotherapy plus ipilimumab.

The chain couples TRBV5-5 to TRBJ2-7; 8 positions match TRBD1. Unmatched junction bases numbered 10, after V lost 2 bases and J lost 6 bases. This CDR3 has 15 amino acids. Germline V gives CDR1 SGHKS, CDR2 YYEKEE (reference sequence). This chain's CDR3 is CASSFYTGGRREQYF. DNA of the CDR3: TGTGCCAGCAGCTTCTATACAGGGGGAAGACGCGAGCAGTACTTC. Looking up the rest from reference TRBV5-5 and TRBJ2-7 gives the full variable domain: DAGVTQSPTHLIKTRGQQVTLRCSPISGHKSVSWYQQVLGQGPQFIFQYYEKEERGRGNFPDRFSARQFPNYSSELNVNALLLGDSALYLCASSFYTGGRREQYFGPGTRLTVT.

The chain links TRBV28 to TRBJ2-5, with TRBD2 identical over 7 bases. CDR3 length equals 13 residues. The trim removed 6 bases at V and 4 bases at J, leaving 5 bases unmatched. Germline V gene sequence: CDR1 MDHEN, CDR2 SYDVKM. DNA of the CDR3: TGTGCCAGCAGCCGGGTAGCGGGAGAGACCCAGTACTTC. Translating gives CASSRVAGETQYF.

V gene TRBV9 combines with J gene TRBJ2-2; no definite D call. The CDR3 length is 13 residues. CDR1 and CDR2 (germline): SGDLS, YYNGEE. Trimming shortened V by 4 bases and J by 6 bases, and 10 bases separated the two germline ends. The CDR3 DNA sequence: TGTGCCAGCAGCCCCACCGCGGCCGGGGAGCTGTTTTTT. Translating gives CASSPTAAGELFF.

The chain is built from TRBV6-5 and TRBJ2-7; 9 bases line up with TRBD2. Losses at the gene ends were 0 bases for V and 1 base for J; bases not matched to a gene: 4. From germline, CDR1 is MNHEY and CDR2 SVGAGI. The CDR3 runs 16 residues. The CDR3 here is CASSYSAGGPSYEQYF. Written as DNA, the CDR3 is TGTGCCAGCAGTTACTCGGCGGGAGGGCCGTCCTACGAGCAGTACTTC.

V gene TRBV4-1 combines with J gene TRBJ1-1; D is ambiguous. Between the trimmed V and J ends, which lost 1 base and 2 bases, there was a span of 8 bases. CDR1 and CDR2 from the germline V gene are MGHRA and YSYEKL. The CDR3 is 14 amino acids. The DNA of the CDR3 is TGCGCCAGCAGCCAAGTACCGGGTAACACTGAAGCTTTCTTT. Translation gives CASSQVPGNTEAFF.

The rearrangement joins TRBV7-2 to TRBJ2-1; 10 bases match TRBD2. J lost 7 bases, V lost 3 bases, and 3 bases had no gene match. Germline loops: CDR1 SGHTA, CDR2 FQGNSA. The CDR3 has 14 residues. CDR3 amino acids: CASSFTSGKNEQFF. CDR3 DNA sequence: TGTGCCAGCAGCTTTACTAGCGGGAAGAATGAGCAGTTCTTC.

The chain uses TRBV5-8 and TRBJ1-4, with 7 bases aligning to TRBD1. The CDR3 runs to 16 residues. In germline, CDR1 is SGHTS, CDR2 YDEGEE. J was trimmed by 5 bases and V by 4 bases; bases with no gene match: 11. This chain's CDR3 is CASSPPRGTENEKLFF. The CDR3, as DNA: TGTGCCAGCAGCCCACCTCGGGGGACAGAGAATGAAAAACTGTTTTTT. Filled out from reference TRBV5-8 and TRBJ1-4, the complete variable domain reads EAGVTQSPTHLIKTRGQQATLRCSPISGHTSVYWYQQALGLGLQFLLWYDEGEERNRGNFPPRFSGRQFPNYSSELNVNALELEDSALYLCASSPPRGTENEKLFFGSGTQLSVL.